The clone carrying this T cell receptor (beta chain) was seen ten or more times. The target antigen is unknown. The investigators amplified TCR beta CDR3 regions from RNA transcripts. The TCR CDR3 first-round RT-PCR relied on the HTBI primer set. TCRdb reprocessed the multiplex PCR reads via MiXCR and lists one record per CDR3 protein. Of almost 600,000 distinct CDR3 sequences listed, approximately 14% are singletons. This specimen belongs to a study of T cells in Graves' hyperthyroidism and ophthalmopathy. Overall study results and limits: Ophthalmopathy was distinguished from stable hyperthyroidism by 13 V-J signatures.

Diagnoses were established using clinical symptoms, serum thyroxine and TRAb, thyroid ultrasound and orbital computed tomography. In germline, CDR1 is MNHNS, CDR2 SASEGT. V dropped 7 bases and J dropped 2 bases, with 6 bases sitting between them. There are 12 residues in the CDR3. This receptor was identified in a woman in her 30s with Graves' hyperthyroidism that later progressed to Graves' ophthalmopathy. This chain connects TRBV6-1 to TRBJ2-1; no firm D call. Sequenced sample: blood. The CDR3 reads CASTSPYNEQFF. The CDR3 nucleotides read TGTGCCAGCACCTCGCCCTACAATGAGCAGTTCTTC.